This TCR beta chain comes out of a study of T cell responses to AZD1222 COVID-19 vaccine (TCRdb year 2021). Broadly, across the study: A total of 230 to 250 trial participants underwent TCR sequencing, of whom 207 received two doses of AZD1222 and around 25 received two doses of the MenACWY control vaccine. Trial participants were enrolled by age into subgroups of 18-55, 56-69 and 70-plus years, and roughly 160, 29 and 62 TCR-sequenced participants, respectively, were included in these subgroups. Here is what the overall study found, with its caveats: Conclusions about previously exposed vaccinees are limited, since just a handful of AZD1222 recipients were seropositive for SARS-CoV-2 at baseline. Participants were mostly white British, with more females than males. The authors suggested clonal diversity may have been underestimated. After two AZD1222 doses, both the breadth and the depth of spike-specific TCRs were significantly higher than at day 0 and than in MenACWY recipients. In the small 56-69-year group, the increase in depth fell short of significance, most likely because of low power. Because no samples from the day 14 peak response were available, repertoires could be characterized only after the peak T cell response. The vaccine-associated CD4 TCRs covered the entire spike protein, and the dominant responses fell in regions 160-218 and 743-854. Reportedly, almost half of the unique spike-specific TCRs recognized epitopes lying outside the regions that are mutated in the B.1.351 and B.1.1.7 variants.

Clipping removes 4 bases from V and 9 bases from J, with 12 as the unmatched junction base count. The CDR3 sequence holds 15 residues, the cysteine and phenylalanine included. The CDR3 DNA has 45 bases and is translated from base 1. CDR1 is given as LGHDT and CDR2 as YNNKEL, both from the germline V gene (reference sequence). Worth noting for this clone: This receptor's antigen is unknown. The record has no base qualities; no much larger clone is one base away.

According to the study, the label for this sample's time point signals: about 28 days (+/-7) after the second vaccine dose. Because spike-specific TCR depth and breadth did not differ between the two schedules, AZD1222 recipients who got a second dose at roughly 4 weeks were pooled with those who got a second dose at roughly 12 weeks. Samples from vaccinated people were obtained from the UK trials COV001 and COV002, which included a single-blind randomized controlled phase 2/3 trial of AZD1222 (ChAdOx1 nCoV-19) in healthy adults. Trial participant PBMC samples were collected at day 0 and day 28 after the second dose for TCRbeta chain sequencing. The CDR3 regions of human TCRbeta chains were analyzed by immunosequencing. From the authors' description of their analysis: Repertoire TCRs were checked for matches against a reference library of SARS-CoV-2-specific TCRs that had been generated using the MIRA antigen-specificity platform. Breadth was defined as the fraction of unique TCRs that were SARS-CoV-2-associated, and depth was defined as the fraction of total T cells that were SARS-CoV-2-associated. Using the MIRA data, each spike-specific TCR was assigned both to the spike region to which the TCR was reactive and to a CD4 or CD8 class. Log10-transformed breadth and depth values were compared by one-way ANOVA with Sidak's multiple comparisons tests. TCRdb's version of the immuneACCESS table is confined to in-frame rearrangements and falls short of the full clone set. An unresolved V gene accounts for under half of the shortfall where checked; the remainder is of unknown origin. V and J calls and clone size are as listed in that table; D and trimming were resolved from the DNA. The sample table holds 100,000 to 150,000 clones, of which roughly 91% were seen once. The top ten hold around 3.8% of the sample.

The chain was built from TRBV3-1 (or the pseudogene TRBV3-2) and TRBJ2-1; 7 central nucleotides agree with TRBD2. The source is an adult who received the AZD1222 COVID-19 vaccine. The sample in question was peripheral blood, obtained 28 days after the second AZD1222 dose. CDR3 sequence: CASSPIRASGGEQFF. The sequenced DNA is TGTGCCAGCAGCCCCATCCGGGCTAGCGGTGGTGAGCAGTTCTTC.